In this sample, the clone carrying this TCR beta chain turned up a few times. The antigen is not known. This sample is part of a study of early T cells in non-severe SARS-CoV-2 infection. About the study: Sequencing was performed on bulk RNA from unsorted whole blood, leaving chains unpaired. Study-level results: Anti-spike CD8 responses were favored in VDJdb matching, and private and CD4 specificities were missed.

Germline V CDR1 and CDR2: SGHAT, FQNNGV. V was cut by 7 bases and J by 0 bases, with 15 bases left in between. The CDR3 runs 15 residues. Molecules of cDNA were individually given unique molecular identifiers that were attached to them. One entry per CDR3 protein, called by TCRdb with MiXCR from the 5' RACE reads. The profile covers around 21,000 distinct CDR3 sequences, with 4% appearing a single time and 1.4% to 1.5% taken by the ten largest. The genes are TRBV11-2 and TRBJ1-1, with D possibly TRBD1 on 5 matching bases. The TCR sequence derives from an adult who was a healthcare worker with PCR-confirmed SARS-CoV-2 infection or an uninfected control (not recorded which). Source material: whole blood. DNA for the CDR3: TGTGCCAGCACGGGGCTCCTGGTAATGAACACTGAAGCTTTCTTT. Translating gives CASTGLLVMNTEAFF. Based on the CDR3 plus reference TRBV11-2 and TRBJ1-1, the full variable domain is EAGVAQSPRYKIIEKRQSVAFWCNPISGHATLYWYQQILGQGPKLLIQFQNNGVVDDSQLPKDRFSAERLKGVDSTLKIQPAKLEDSAVYLCASTGLLVMNTEAFFGQGTRLTVV.